The 13 T cell receptor beta chains reported below all come from one sample, sequenced in a study of vaccination effects on CD4 cells after COVID-19. TCRdb's copy holds only in-frame clones and misses some; the assay was immunoSEQ multiplex PCR. The sample records approximately 57,000 clones, about 81% being singletons. Following a roughly 11-day culture, CD4+ T cells were purified. Each person got two doses of an mRNA SARS-CoV-2 vaccine, BNT162b2 or mRNA-1273. The antigens for these receptors are not known. The sample in question was CD4+ T cells from PBMCs cultured without peptide, obtained after COVID-19 vaccination. All receptors come from a human donor who received a COVID-19 vaccine.

V gene TRBV12-5 combines with J gene TRBJ1-1, with 7 bases fitting TRBD1. The CDR3 sequence is 13 residues long. CDR1 LGHNT and CDR2 FRNRAP come from the germline V gene. V trimming: 6 bases; J trimming: 1 base; junction bases outside the gene matches: 2. CDR3: CASGPGGNTEAFF. The CDR3 nucleotides read TGTGCTAGTGGCCCAGGGGGGAACACTGAAGCTTTCTTT.

The chain employs TRBV7-9 and TRBJ2-2, with 9 bases identical to TRBD2. The germline V gene has CDR1 SEHNR and CDR2 FQNEAQ (reference sequence). The CDR3 runs 16 residues. The ends lost 0 bases at V and 1 base at J; junction bases unmatched: 0. In DNA, the CDR3 is TGTGCCAGCAGCTTAGCTAGCGGGGGGAACACCGGGGAGCTGTTTTTT. This encodes CASSLASGGNTGELFF.

This sequence joins TRBV10-3 and TRBJ2-7, with 13 bases identical to TRBD2. The length of the CDR3 is 15 residues. J was trimmed by 6 bases and V by 6 bases; bases with no gene match: 8. Germline lookup yields CDR1 ENHRY and CDR2 SYGVKD. CDR3 coding DNA: TGTGCCATCAGATCCGGGACTAGCGGGACCATCGAGCAGTACTTC. It yields the protein CAIRSGTSGTIEQYF.

This clone was picked up a small number of times. The CDR3, as DNA: TGTGCCAGCAGACGCGGGACCGGCTGGCTCGAGCAGTACTTC. It translates to CASRRGTGWLEQYF. The chain has TRBV2 and TRBJ2-7; perhaps TRBD2 as D (6 bases). CDR3 length: 14 residues. The V gene's germline CDR1 is SNHLY and CDR2 FYNNEI. With 6 bases removed from V and 6 bases from J, the gap between germline ends came to 18 bases. Looking up the rest from reference TRBV2 and TRBJ2-7 gives the full variable domain: EPEVTQTPSHQVTQMGQEVILRCVPISNHLYFYWYRQILGQKVEFLVSFYNNEISEKSEIFDDQFSVERPDGSNFTLKIRSTKLEDSAMYFCASRRGTGWLEQYFGPGTRLTVT.

The CDR3 here is CASSLFSYEQYF. In DNA, the CDR3 is TGTGCCAGCAGCTTGTTTTCCTACGAGCAGTACTTC. The rearrangement uses TRBV5-5 and TRBJ2-7; D not resolved. CDR3 size: 12 residues. V lost 1 base and J 1 base, leaving 3 bases between the germline ends. Looked up from germline, CDR1 is SGHKS and CDR2 is YYEKEE (reference sequence).

This clone has more than one count but fewer than ten. V gene TRBV7-2 combines with J gene TRBJ1-6; no clear D gene. The CDR3 spans 15 residues. The germline CDR1 and CDR2 sequences are SGHTA and FQGNSA. The V end lost 0 bases, the J end lost 5 bases, and 8 bases lay between the germline ends. CDR3 bases: TGTGCCAGCAGCTTAGCGCAAGGTCATAATTCACCCCTCCACTTT. It specifies CASSLAQGHNSPLHF.

The V gene is TRBV4-3, the J gene TRBJ1-1; 7 bases are shared with TRBD1. CDR1 and CDR2 (germline): LGHNA, YSLEER. V gave up 0 bases and J gave up 8 bases; unmatched junction bases: 9. The length of the CDR3 is 15 residues. CDR3 DNA sequence: TGCGCCAGCAGCCAAGAAGCTACAGGGGTGGCCGAAGCTTTCTTT. It yields the protein CASSQEATGVAEAFF.

V and J are TRBV7-9 and TRBJ1-1; D perhaps matches TRBD1 (6 bases). The germline V and J ends were trimmed by 5 bases and 5 bases, with 15 bases remaining between them. CDR3 length: 14 amino acids. Germline V gene lookup returns CDR1 SEHNR and CDR2 FQNEAQ (reference sequence). The DNA for the CDR3 is TGTGCCAGCAGCCTAGACGACGGGACAACTGAAGCTTTCTTT. Translated: CASSLDDGTTEAFF.

V is TRBV3-1 (or the pseudogene TRBV3-2) and J is TRBJ1-1; D ambiguous. CDR1 and CDR2 from the germline V gene are LGHDT and YNNKEL (reference sequence). CDR3 length: 13 residues. V shed 4 bases and J shed 1 base, with 7 bases lying between them. CDR3 sequence: CASSPRQNTEAFF. Here the CDR3 DNA reads TGTGCCAGCAGCCCCAGACAGAACACTGAAGCTTTCTTT.

The chain uses TRBV6-5 and TRBJ1-1; D perhaps matches TRBD1 (6 bases). CDR1 is MNHEY, CDR2 SVGAGI, per germline. This CDR3 region has 16 residues. V lost 4 bases to trimming and J lost 6 bases, with 21 bases between them. CDR3 bases: TGTGCCAGCAGTTCGCCTTCAGGGGTGGGGGTTCCTGAAGCTTTCTTT. Its protein product is CASSSPSGVGVPEAFF.

The chain is built from TRBV6-5 and TRBJ2-7; D is unresolved. The CDR3 loop spans 13 amino acids. V lost 6 bases to trimming and J lost 6 bases, with 15 bases between them. Germline CDR1 is MNHEY and CDR2 is SVGAGI. The CDR3 region is CASRRDPLGEQYF. The CDR3 DNA sequence: TGTGCCAGCAGACGTGACCCGCTCGGCGAGCAGTACTTC.

This clone was recorded a few times. The CDR3 reads CASSEEPGQGTEAFF. The CDR3 region has the DNA TGTGCCAGCTCAGAAGAGCCCGGACAGGGCACTGAAGCTTTCTTT. The J gene is TRBJ1-1, the V gene TRBV18; 8 bases map to TRBD1. V lost 5 bases, J lost 4 bases, and 9 bases stayed unmatched. Germline lookup yields CDR1 KGHSH and CDR2 LQKENI. The CDR3 is made up of 15 amino acids.

This chain connects TRBV5-1 to TRBJ2-5; maybe TRBD1 (6 bases). Trimming stripped 1 base from V and 0 bases from J, with 7 bases between. The CDR3 spans 14 residues. Per the germline V gene, CDR1 is SGHRS and CDR2 is YFSETQ. CDR3 protein: CASSLQGHQETQYF. CDR3 DNA sequence: TGCGCCAGCAGCTTGCAGGGGCACCAAGAGACCCAGTACTTC. Full variable domain (rest looked up from reference TRBV5-1 and TRBJ2-5): KAGVTQTPRYLIKTRGQQVTLSCSPISGHRSVSWYQQTPGQGLQFLFEYFSETQRNKGNFPGRFSGRQFSNSRSEMNVSTLELGDSALYLCASSLQGHQETQYFGPGTRLLVL.